This paragraph covers one TCR beta chain sequence. Its antigen is currently unknown. This CDR3 region has 15 residues. V lost 5 bases to trimming and J lost 1 base; unmatched junction nucleotides: 7. Germline V CDR1 and CDR2: SGHRS, YFSETQ. Generated by immunoSEQ multiplex PCR, the TCRdb table keeps only in-frame clones and is missing some. The table records about 30,000 clones, 84% of them present only once. Regarding time point: peripheral blood 6 weeks after treatment start. There were between 1 and 8 samples from each patient, taken pretreatment and on-treatment. The entry originates in a study of PD-L1 blockade in urothelial cancer. Across the whole study: Patients, treated from about 2014 onward, received atezolizumab 1,200 mg intravenously every 3 weeks. Findings and limits, study-wide: When pretreatment blood TCR clonality was below the median, it predicted better survival. Patients who had durable benefit saw their tumor-associated blood clones expand more at 3 weeks.

Sequencing used PBMCs, obtained around atezolizumab (anti-PD-L1) treatment. The receptor was isolated from a man between 65 and 85 years old with urothelial cancer. The rearrangement joins TRBV5-1 to TRBJ2-3, with 7 bases that match TRBD2. DNA for the CDR3: TGCGCCAGCAGGTTGATAGCGGGCGGCACAGATACGCAGTATTTT. It encodes CASRLIAGGTDTQYF.